The entry below describes one TCR beta chain. What it binds is not known. The repertoire was sequenced with immunoSEQ multiplex PCR; TCRdb's copy has only in-frame clones and lacks some. Of more than 350,000 clones listed, roughly 90% are singletons. This specimen comes from a study of Ad26.COV2.S vaccination and SARS-CoV-2 variants. Study in general: As a participant in COV1001, the donor was in the Ad26.COV2.S trial arm. Each vaccinee took Ad26.COV2.S intramuscularly, once or twice 56 days apart.

Stated treatment: about 20 received Ad26.COV2.S at low or high dose, single or two shots; several received placebo; per-sample allocation not given. Repertoires come from day 63 after the first vaccine or placebo injection. Overall study results and limits: Breadth measured for non-spike TCRs was similar across vaccine and placebo recipients. Placebo recipients showed lower spike-specific TCR breadth than vaccinees.

This sequence originates from a person between 18 and 65 years old who received the Ad26.COV2.S COVID-19 vaccine or a placebo. The input for sequencing was peripheral blood, taken in a trial of Ad26.COV2.S vaccine versus placebo.

The CDR3 sequence: CASRLARLAGVEQFF. The DNA for the CDR3 is TGTGCCAGCAGACTGGCCCGATTGGCGGGAGTTGAGCAGTTCTTC. The chain has TRBV27 and TRBJ2-1; 7 bases agree with TRBD2. V gave up 6 bases and J gave up 9 bases; unmatched junction bases: 14. Germline CDR1 reads MNHEY; CDR2 reads SMNVEV (reference sequence). This CDR3 has 15 amino acids.